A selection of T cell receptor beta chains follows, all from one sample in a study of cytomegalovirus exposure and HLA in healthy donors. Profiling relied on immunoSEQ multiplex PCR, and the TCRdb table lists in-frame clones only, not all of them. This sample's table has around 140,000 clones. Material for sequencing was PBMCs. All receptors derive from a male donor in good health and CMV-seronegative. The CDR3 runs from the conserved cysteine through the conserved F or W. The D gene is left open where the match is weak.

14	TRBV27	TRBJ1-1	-	TGTGCCAGCAGTTTTGGACAGAAGAACACTGAAGCTTTCTTT	CASSFGQKNTEAFF
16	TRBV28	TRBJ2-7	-	TGTGCCAGCAGTCTGGGGAGCTTTGATAGCTCCTACGAGCAGTACTTC	CASSLGSFDSSYEQYF
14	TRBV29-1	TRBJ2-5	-	TGCAGCGTTGTTTCCATACAGGCACAAGAGACCCAGTACTTC	CSVVSIQAQETQYF
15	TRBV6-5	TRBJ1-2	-	TGTGCCAGCAGGACAGCTAGGCGGGGTAACTATGGCTACACCTTC	CASRTARRGNYGYTF
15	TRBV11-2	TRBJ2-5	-	TGTGCCAGCAGCTTAAGGCAGGGCCTAGGGGAGACCCAGTACTTC	CASSLRQGLGETQYF
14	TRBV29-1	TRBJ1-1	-	TGCAGCGCCCGGGGGACCTTCTTGAACACTGAAGCTTTCTTT	CSARGTFLNTEAFF
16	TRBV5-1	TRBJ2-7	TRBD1	TGCGCCAGCAGCTTCCGGGGACAGGGTCTCCCCTACGAGCAGTACTTC	CASSFRGQGLPYEQYF
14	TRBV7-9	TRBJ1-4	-	TGTGCCAGCAGCTTACCACAGGCTAATGAAAAACTGTTTTTT	CASSLPQANEKLFF
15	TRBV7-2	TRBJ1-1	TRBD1	TGTGCCAGCAGCTTAGGCCGACAGGGGGCCACCAAAGCTTTCTTT	CASSLGRQGATKAFF
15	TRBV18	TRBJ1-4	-	TGTGCCAGCTCACCACTCGTCCCGAGTGTGGAAAAACTGTTTTTT	CASSPLVPSVEKLFF
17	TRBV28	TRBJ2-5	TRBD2	TGTGCCAGCAGTTCGGGACTAGCGGGGGGGCTGGGGGAGACCCAGTACTTC	CASSSGLAGGLGETQYF
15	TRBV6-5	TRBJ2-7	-	TGTGCCAGCAGTTACTCGGGCCACAGCTCCTACGAGCAGTACTTC	CASSYSGHSSYEQYF
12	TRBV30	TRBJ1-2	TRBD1	TGTGCCTGGGGGGCAGGGGGCGATGGCTACACCTTC	CAWGAGGDGYTF
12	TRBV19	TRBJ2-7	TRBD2	TGTGCCAGTAGTATGTTAGCGGGCGAGCAGTACTTC	CASSMLAGEQYF
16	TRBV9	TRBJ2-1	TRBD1	TGTGCCAGCAGCGTGAACCGACAGGGTCTAGGAAATGAGCAGTTCTTC	CASSVNRQGLGNEQFF
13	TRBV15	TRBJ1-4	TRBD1	TGTGCCACCAGCCAGACAGGGGGTGAAAAACTGTTTTTT	CATSQTGGEKLFF
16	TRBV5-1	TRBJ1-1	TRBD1	TGCGCCAGCAGCCCCGGACAGGGGTTTGAGGGTACTGAAGCTTTCTTT	CASSPGQGFEGTEAFF
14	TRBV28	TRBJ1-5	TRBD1	TGTGCCAGCAGTGGGGACAGACTCAATCAGCCCCAGCATTTT	CASSGDRLNQPQHF
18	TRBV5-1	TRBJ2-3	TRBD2	TGCGCCAGCAGCTTGGGGCCTACTAGCGGCCTTAGCACAGATACGCAGTATTTT	CASSLGPTSGLSTDTQYF
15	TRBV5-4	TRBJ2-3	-	TGTGCCAGCAGCTTCGGCGGGAATACTGCAGATACGCAGTATTTT	CASSFGGNTADTQYF
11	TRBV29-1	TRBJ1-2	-	TGCAGCGTTGAAGCGGGGAGAGGCTACACCTTC	CSVEAGRGYTF
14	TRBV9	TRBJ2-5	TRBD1	TGTGCCAGCAGCACAAGGACAGGACAAGAGACCCAGTACTTC	CASSTRTGQETQYF
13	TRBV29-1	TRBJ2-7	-	TGCAGCGTGGGTCGGGACAATTCCTACGAGCAGTACTTC	CSVGRDNSYEQYF
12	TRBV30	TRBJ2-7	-	TGTGCCTGGAGTGATAAGCGGGACGAGCAGTACTTC	CAWSDKRDEQYF
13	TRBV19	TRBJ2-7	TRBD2	TGTGCCAGTAGCCTTCTAGCGGACTACGAGCAGTACTTC	CASSLLADYEQYF
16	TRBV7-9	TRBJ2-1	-	TGTGCCAGCAGCTCCCCCGCCGCGGGGGCCAACAATGAGCAGTTCTTC	CASSSPAAGANNEQFF
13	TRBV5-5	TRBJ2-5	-	TGTGCCAGCAGCTTTCCGGGCGGGGAGACCCAGTACTTC	CASSFPGGETQYF
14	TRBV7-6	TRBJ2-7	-	TGTGCCAGCAGCTTAGCCGGACAAGGCTACGAGCAGTACTTC	CASSLAGQGYEQYF
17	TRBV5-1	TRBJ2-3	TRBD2	TGCGCCAGCAGCTCTACAGCGGGAGGGCCAGTCGGAGATACGCAGTATTTT	CASSSTAGGPVGDTQYF
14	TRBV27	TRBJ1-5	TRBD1	TGTGCCAGCAGCGGAGACAGGGGTGCTCAGCCCCAGCATTTT	CASSGDRGAQPQHF
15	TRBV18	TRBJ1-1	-	TGTGCCAGCTCACCCCCCGGTGGGGCTCGGACTGAAGCTTTCTTT	CASSPPGGARTEAFF
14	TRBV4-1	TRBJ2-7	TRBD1	TGCGCCAGCAGCCAAGAGACAGGGTTCCACGAGCAGTACTTC	CASSQETGFHEQYF
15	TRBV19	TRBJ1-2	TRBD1	TGTGCCAGTAGTATAGATCCGGACAGGAGCTATGGCTACACCTTC	CASSIDPDRSYGYTF
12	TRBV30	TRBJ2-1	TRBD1	TGTGCCTGGAGTTTAGGGACAGGGGGACAGTTCTTC	CAWSLGTGGQFF
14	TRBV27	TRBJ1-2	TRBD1	TGTGCCAGCGGATCCGGGACAGGGTCCTATGGCTACACCTTC	CASGSGTGSYGYTF
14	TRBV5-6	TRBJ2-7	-	TGTGCCAGCAGCGCTATCTTAACTGCCTACGAGCAGTACTTC	CASSAILTAYEQYF
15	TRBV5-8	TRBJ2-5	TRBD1	TGTGCCAGCAGCTCCGGACAGGGGGCAGGAGAGACCCAGTACTTC	CASSSGQGAGETQYF
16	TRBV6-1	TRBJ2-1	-	TGTGCCAGCAGTGTGGGACATTCTACGTCCTACAATGAGCAGTTCTTC	CASSVGHSTSYNEQFF
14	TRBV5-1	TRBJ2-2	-	TGCGCCAGCAGCTTGGCCAGGTCCGCCGGGGAGCTGTTTTTT	CASSLARSAGELFF
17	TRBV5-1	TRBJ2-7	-	TGCGCCAGCAGCTTGGAGGGGACTCTCACCGGACTTTACGAGCAGTACTTC	CASSLEGTLTGLYEQYF
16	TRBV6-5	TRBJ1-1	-	TGTGCCAGCAGTTACGCCCAGTCGGGACATAGGACTGAAGCTTTCTTT	CASSYAQSGHRTEAFF
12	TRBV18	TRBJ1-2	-	TGTGCCAGCTCACCCGGGGGTGGAGGCTACACCTTC	CASSPGGGGYTF
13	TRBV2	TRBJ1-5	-	TGTGCCAGCAGTGAAGACATAAATCAGCCCCAGCATTTT	CASSEDINQPQHF
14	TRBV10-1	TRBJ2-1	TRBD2	TGCGCCACCCGTAGCGGGAGGGCCAACGGTGAGCAGTTCTTC	CATRSGRANGEQFF
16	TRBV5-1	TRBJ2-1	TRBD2	TGCGCCAGCAGCTTATATGCTAGCGGACCCTACAATGAGCAGTTCTTC	CASSLYASGPYNEQFF
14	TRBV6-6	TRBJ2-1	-	TGTGCCAGCAGCAAGCGCGACCCCTACAATGAGCAGTTCTTC	CASSKRDPYNEQFF
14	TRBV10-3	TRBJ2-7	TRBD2	TGTGCCATCAGTCTGGCGGGAGGGGCTTACGAGCAGTACTTC	CAISLAGGAYEQYF
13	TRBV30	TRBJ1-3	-	TGTGCCTGGACAACTTTCTCTGGAAACACCATATATTTT	CAWTTFSGNTIYF
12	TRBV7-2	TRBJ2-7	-	TGTGCCAGCAGCGTCAGCTCCTACGAGCAGTACTTC	CASSVSSYEQYF
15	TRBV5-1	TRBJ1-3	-	TGCGCCAGCAGCGTCCTACAGGGCCCCGGAAACACCATATATTTT	CASSVLQGPGNTIYF
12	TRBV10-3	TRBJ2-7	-	TGTGCCATCAGCCGGGACACGGGCGAGCAGTACTTC	CAISRDTGEQYF
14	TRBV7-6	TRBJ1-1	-	TGTGCCAGCAGCTTAGCCGCTGGGACTCCTGAAGCTTTCTTT	CASSLAAGTPEAFF
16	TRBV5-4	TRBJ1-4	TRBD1	TGTGCCAGCAGTCTAACAAACAGGGGGCTAGATGAAAAACTGTTTTTT	CASSLTNRGLDEKLFF
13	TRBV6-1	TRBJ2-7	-	TGTGCCAGCAGTCCGGGGGTGGCCTACGAGCAGTACTTC	CASSPGVAYEQYF